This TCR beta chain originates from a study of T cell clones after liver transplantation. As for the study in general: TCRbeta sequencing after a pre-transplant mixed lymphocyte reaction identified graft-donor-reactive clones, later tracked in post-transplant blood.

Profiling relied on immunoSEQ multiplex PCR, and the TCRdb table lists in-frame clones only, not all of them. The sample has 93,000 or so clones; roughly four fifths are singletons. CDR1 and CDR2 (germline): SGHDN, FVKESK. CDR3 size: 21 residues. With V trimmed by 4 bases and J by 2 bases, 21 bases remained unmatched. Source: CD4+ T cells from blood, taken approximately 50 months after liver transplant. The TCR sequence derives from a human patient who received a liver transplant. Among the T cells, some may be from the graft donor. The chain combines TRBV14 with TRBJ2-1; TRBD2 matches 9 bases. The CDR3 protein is CASSRKKEGTSPSKAYNEQFF. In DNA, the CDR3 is TGTGCCAGCAGCCGAAAAAAAGAGGGGACTAGCCCGTCCAAGGCCTACAATGAGCAGTTCTTC.